A selection of T cell receptor beta chains follows, all from one sample in a study of shared clonotypes between healthy human individuals. The assay was immunoSEQ multiplex PCR, and TCRdb's table has in-frame clones only and misses some. The repertoire holds about 470,000 clones, with about 76% as singletons. The specimen was PBMCs. The receptors derive from a woman aged 40 to 50 in good health. Some clones in this sample may be carry-over from other donors' samples. Each CDR3 is given with its conserved first and last residue. A D gene is named only where the DNA matches it firmly. Clone size is shown for a subset of rows, as once, few, many or a class of expanded clone.

size,J,D,V,DNA,CDR3
NA,TRBJ2-5,NA,TRBV7-9,TGTGCCAGCAGCTTACTAGGGGGGGAGACCCAGTACTTC,CASSLLGGETQYF
few,TRBJ1-5,NA,TRBV6-5,TGTGCCAGGCCCTGGGTCCAGCCCCAGCATTTT,CARPWVQPQHF
NA,TRBJ2-3,NA,TRBV18,TGTGCCAGCTCACCTAGGGACAGCGGGTCAGATACGCAGTATTTT,CASSPRDSGSDTQYF
NA,TRBJ2-7,TRBD2,TRBV7-9,TGTGCCAGCAGCCCAGGACTAGCGGGACGACACGAGCAGTACTTC,CASSPGLAGRHEQYF
NA,TRBJ2-5,TRBD1,TRBV5-5,TGTGCCAGCAGCGTAGGGACAGTCCAAGAGACCCAGTACTTC,CASSVGTVQETQYF
few,TRBJ2-7,NA,TRBV11-2,TGTGCCAGCAGCCCCCACCTCTCCGGGACTGATCTCTACGAGCAGTACTTC,CASSPHLSGTDLYEQYF
once,TRBJ1-1,NA,TRBV28,TGTGCCAGCAGCTTTGGCCCCGACCCGGGGGGCACTGAAGCTTTCTTT,CASSFGPDPGGTEAFF
once,TRBJ2-1,NA,TRBV6-1,TGTGCCAGCAGAGGGAATGGCCTCTACAATGAGCAGTTCTTC,CASRGNGLYNEQFF
NA,TRBJ2-5,NA,TRBV7-2,TGTGCCAGCAGCTTAGCCCCCCAAGAGACCCAGTACTTC,CASSLAPQETQYF
NA,TRBJ1-1,NA,TRBV6-5,TGTGCCAGCAGACCCCGAGGGACATCTGAAGCTTTCTTT,CASRPRGTSEAFF
NA,TRBJ2-5,NA,TRBV9,TGTGCCAGCAGCGCCACCGGGACTCCAAGGACCCAGTACTTC,CASSATGTPRTQYF
NA,TRBJ2-7,NA,TRBV6-1,TGTGCCAGCACTCCCCGAGGGGAACAGGCAGAGCAGTACTTC,CASTPRGEQAEQYF
NA,TRBJ1-6,TRBD1,TRBV28,TGTGCCGGGGGACAGGGGGCATCACCCCTCCACTTT,CAGGQGASPLHF
NA,TRBJ2-7,TRBD1,TRBV5-1,TGCGCCAGCAGCTTGGGTCAAAGGGGGCATTTCGAGCAGTACTTC,CASSLGQRGHFEQYF
NA,TRBJ1-3,NA,TRBV5-1,TGCGCCAGCAGACAGGACTCTGGAAACACCATATATTTT,CASRQDSGNTIYF
NA,TRBJ2-6,NA,TRBV28,TGTGCCAGCAGCCCGGCAGGGGGGGGTGGGGCCAACGTCCTGACTTTC,CASSPAGGGGANVLTF
NA,TRBJ2-1,TRBD1,TRBV30,TGTGCCTGGAGTGTACCTGGACAGGGAACCTACAATGAGCAGTTCTTC,CAWSVPGQGTYNEQFF
NA,TRBJ2-1,TRBD1,TRBV5-1,TGCGCCAGCAGCTTGGTGTCAGGGGGCGCGGATGAGCAGTTCTTC,CASSLVSGGADEQFF
NA,TRBJ1-1,TRBD1,TRBV10-3,TGTGCCATCAGTGAGTCTAGGACAGGGACTTTCACTGAAGCTTTCTTT,CAISESRTGTFTEAFF
NA,TRBJ2-1,NA,TRBV11-2,TGTGCCAGCAGCTCGGACACCCAGACCTACAATGAGCAGTTCTTC,CASSSDTQTYNEQFF
few,TRBJ2-1,TRBD1,TRBV2,TGTGCCAGCAGTCCCCCCCGTTTGAACAGGGGTTACGATGAGCAGTTCTTC,CASSPPRLNRGYDEQFF
NA,TRBJ2-7,TRBD1,TRBV4-1,TGCGCCAGCAGCCAGACCGGGACAGGGTTCGACGAGCAGTACTTC,CASSQTGTGFDEQYF
NA,TRBJ2-6,NA,TRBV5-5,TGTGCCAGCAGCTTGGTCGGTTCTGGGGCCAACGTCCTGACTTTC,CASSLVGSGANVLTF
NA,TRBJ1-2,TRBD1,TRBV7-2,TGTGCCAGCAGCAGTACTTTGACAGGGCGAACTGGCTACACCTTC,CASSSTLTGRTGYTF
NA,TRBJ2-2,TRBD2,TRBV28,TGTGCCACTATAGCGGGGTTGAACACCGGGGAGCTGTTTTTT,CATIAGLNTGELFF
NA,TRBJ1-6,NA,TRBV28,TGTGCCAGCAGCACGCCGGCGGGGGGCGGAACCCTCCACTTT,CASSTPAGGGTLHF
few,TRBJ2-7,NA,TRBV7-9,TGTGCCAGCAGCTTATACGGGGCCTACGAGCAGTACTTC,CASSLYGAYEQYF
NA,TRBJ2-1,TRBD2,TRBV9,TGTGCCAGCAGCCCCTCCGGGACTAGTCTTAATGAGCAGTTCTTC,CASSPSGTSLNEQFF
NA,TRBJ2-7,NA,TRBV25-1,TGTGCCAGCAGTCAAAGGTCGTCCTTCTACGAGCAGTACTTC,CASSQRSSFYEQYF
few,TRBJ2-6,NA,TRBV6-4,TGTGCCAGCAGTGAAAGTTCTGGGGCCAACGTCCTGACTTTC,CASSESSGANVLTF
NA,TRBJ1-5,TRBD1,TRBV29-1,TGCAGCGTTGATGGTCAGGGGGAGGTATATAGCAATCAGCCCCAGCATTTT,CSVDGQGEVYSNQPQHF
NA,TRBJ1-1,NA,TRBV5-1,TGCGCCAGCAGCTTGAGGGGCGGCACTGAAGCTTTCTTT,CASSLRGGTEAFF
many,TRBJ1-1,NA,TRBV21-1,TGTGCCAGCAGGCCGGGACAGGGCAACACTGAAGCTTTCTTT,CASRPGQGNTEAFF
NA,TRBJ2-3,NA,TRBV29-1,TGCAGCGTTGTTGGGCCCCCGACAGATACGCAGTATTTT,CSVVGPPTDTQYF
once,TRBJ1-1,NA,TRBV7-9,TGTGCCAGCAGCTTAGTTACCCCTGAAGCTTTCTTT,CASSLVTPEAFF
many,TRBJ1-6,TRBD1,TRBV28,TGTGCCCACAGGACAGGGGTGAATTCACCCCTCCACTTT,CAHRTGVNSPLHF
NA,TRBJ1-4,NA,TRBV29-1,TGCAGCGTTGGGGAAGGGGGTTGGGATGAAAAACTGTTTTTT,CSVGEGGWDEKLFF
NA,TRBJ2-2,NA,TRBV6-5,TGTGCCAGCAGTTACTCGATAGGGATCACCGGGGAGCTGTTTTTT,CASSYSIGITGELFF
NA,TRBJ1-1,TRBD1,TRBV25-1,TGTGCCAGCAGACAGGGGTCTTACACTGAAGCTTTCTTT,CASRQGSYTEAFF
NA,TRBJ2-7,TRBD2,TRBV10-2,TGCGCCAGCAGTGACGGGAGGTTGGACATTACCTACGAGCAGTACTTC,CASSDGRLDITYEQYF
NA,TRBJ2-7,TRBD1,TRBV19,TGTGCCAGTAGTTCGGCAGGGGGCTACGAGCAGTACTTC,CASSSAGGYEQYF
NA,TRBJ2-2,NA,TRBV6-6,TGTGCCAGCAGCCCCGACAGACTCACCGGGGAGCTGTTTTTT,CASSPDRLTGELFF
NA,TRBJ2-1,TRBD2,TRBV4-1,TGCGCCAGCAGCCTAGGAGCGGGGTCCTACAATGAGCAGTTCTTC,CASSLGAGSYNEQFF
NA,TRBJ2-1,NA,TRBV7-3,TGTGCCAGCAGCCCGCCGTACATGGATGAGCAGTTCTTC,CASSPPYMDEQFF
few,TRBJ2-7,TRBD2,TRBV6-6,TGTGCCAGCGGCCTAGCGGGCCTCTCCTACGAGCAGTACTTC,CASGLAGLSYEQYF
NA,TRBJ2-1,TRBD2,TRBV7-3,TGTGCCAGCAGCTTACCGGGACTAGCACTCAATGAGCAGTTCTTC,CASSLPGLALNEQFF